A selection of T cell receptor beta chains follows, all from one sample in a study of blood T cell repertoires in COVID-19. Repertoires were generated with immunoSEQ multiplex PCR, while TCRdb's copy carries only in-frame clones and drops some. The profile shows about 82,000 clones, more than 70% of them singletons. The sequenced material came from peripheral blood. The receptor source for this set is a woman aged 60-75 years with acute or convalescent COVID-19. Both conserved end residues are part of each CDR3. The D gene is left open where the match is weak. Clone size is shown for a subset of rows, as once, few, many or a class of expanded clone.

.,.,TRBV3-1/TRBV3-2,TRBJ1-4,CASSPAVGAEKLFF,TGTGCCAGCAGCCCCGCCGTGGGAGCTGAAAAACTGTTTTTT
TRBD1,.,TRBV5-5,TRBJ1-5,CASSPSDRAQPQHF,TGTGCCAGCAGCCCAAGTGACAGGGCCCAGCCCCAGCATTTT
.,.,TRBV5-4,TRBJ2-5,CASSLAGGNQETQYF,TGTGCCAGCAGCTTGGCCGGGGGAAACCAAGAGACCCAGTACTTC
.,once,TRBV29-1,TRBJ1-5,CSVDVGGSNQPQHF,TGCAGCGTTGACGTCGGGGGGTCCAATCAGCCCCAGCATTTT
TRBD1,.,TRBV5-6,TRBJ1-1,CASSQTRGMNTEAFF,TGTGCCAGCAGTCAGACCAGGGGGATGAACACTGAAGCTTTCTTT
.,.,TRBV7-3,TRBJ1-4,CASSEGREKLFF,TGTGCCAGCAGCGAGGGGAGGGAAAAACTGTTTTTT
.,.,TRBV29-1,TRBJ2-7,CSVARGLNEQYF,TGCAGCGTTGCAAGGGGACTCAACGAGCAGTACTTC
TRBD2,.,TRBV24-1,TRBJ2-1,CATSDSSPSGRAYNEQFF,TGTGCCACCAGTGATTCCTCCCCTAGCGGGAGGGCTTACAATGAGCAGTTCTTC
.,.,TRBV4-1,TRBJ1-2,CASSQDSVRYGYTF,TGCGCCAGCAGCCAAGATTCGGTTCGCTATGGCTACACCTTC
.,.,TRBV11-3,TRBJ2-7,CASSFRRNYEQYF,TGTGCCAGCAGCTTTAGGAGGAACTACGAGCAGTACTTC
TRBD2,.,TRBV28,TRBJ2-7,CASTPGLASSARYF,TGTGCCAGCACCCCGGGACTAGCGTCCTCGGCCCGGTACTTC
.,few,TRBV5-5,TRBJ1-1,CASSLVTSVAEAFF,TGTGCCAGCAGCTTGGTAACGTCAGTCGCTGAAGCTTTCTTT
TRBD1,.,TRBV23-1,TRBJ1-5,CASSRYAQGIQPQHF,TGCGCCAGCAGTCGATACGCACAGGGGATTCAGCCCCAGCATTTT
TRBD1,.,TRBV10-3,TRBJ2-5,CATLGQGVKETQYF,TGTGCCACGCTGGGACAGGGGGTAAAAGAGACCCAGTACTTC
.,.,TRBV11-3,TRBJ2-1,CASSIEVRGSSYNEQFF,TGTGCCAGCAGTATCGAAGTAAGGGGGAGCTCCTACAATGAGCAGTTCTTC
TRBD1,.,TRBV3-1/TRBV3-2,TRBJ2-3,CASSPYRGNTQYF,TGTGCCAGCAGCCCGTACAGGGGAAATACGCAGTATTTT
TRBD2,.,TRBV11-3,TRBJ2-4,CASESGGAKNIQYF,TGTGCCAGCGAGAGCGGGGGGGCCAAAAACATTCAGTACTTC
TRBD1,few,TRBV13,TRBJ1-2,CASSLGTQGAYGYTF,TGTGCCAGCAGCTTAGGGACCCAGGGGGCCTATGGCTACACCTTC
TRBD1,.,TRBV5-1,TRBJ1-1,CASSPVPTGTGLNTEAFF,TGCGCCAGCAGCCCGGTGCCGACCGGGACAGGGTTGAACACTGAAGCTTTCTTT
TRBD1,.,TRBV9,TRBJ2-7,CASSVGATGAYEQYF,TGTGCCAGCAGCGTAGGTGCTACAGGGGCGTACGAGCAGTACTTC
.,.,TRBV7-2,TRBJ1-2,CASSPMGGQGYTF,TGTGCCAGCAGCCCCATGGGGGGGCAGGGCTACACCTTC
.,few,TRBV7-2,TRBJ1-2,CASTQISRPTRGYTF,TGTGCCAGCACCCAGATTTCCCGGCCAACGAGGGGCTACACCTTC
.,.,TRBV5-5,TRBJ1-2,CASSSEGPGGYGYTF,TGTGCCAGCAGCTCGGAAGGGCCTGGAGGGTATGGCTACACCTTC
.,.,TRBV5-1,TRBJ2-1,CASSLDPSSQRIEQFF,TGCGCCAGCAGCTTGGATCCTAGTTCTCAGAGGATTGAGCAGTTCTTC
TRBD2,once,TRBV30,TRBJ2-1,CAWGGTSAFDGEQFF,TGTGCCTGGGGGGGGACTAGCGCGTTCGACGGTGAGCAGTTCTTC
.,.,TRBV30,TRBJ2-2,CAWSVLSPGELFF,TGTGCCTGGAGTGTACTGTCCCCCGGGGAGCTGTTTTTT
TRBD1,.,TRBV7-2,TRBJ2-3,CASSFQGAGDTQYF,TGTGCCAGCAGCTTCCAGGGGGCAGGGGATACGCAGTATTTT
.,.,TRBV9,TRBJ1-3,CASSVGAGPSGNTIYF,TGTGCCAGCAGCGTGGGTGCAGGCCCATCTGGAAACACCATATATTTT
.,.,TRBV10-3,TRBJ2-1,CAISGRGDEQFF,TGTGCCATCAGTGGCAGGGGGGATGAGCAGTTCTTC
.,.,TRBV6-5,TRBJ2-1,CASRSLAGTQFF,TGTGCCAGCAGATCCCTCGCGGGAACGCAGTTCTTC
.,.,TRBV30,TRBJ1-1,CAWSRTRQGNTEAFF,TGTGCCTGGAGCAGAACCAGGCAGGGGAACACTGAAGCTTTCTTT
TRBD1,few,TRBV3-1/TRBV3-2,TRBJ1-3,CASSPPGQGANTIYF,TGTGCCAGCAGCCCCCCGGGACAGGGGGCGAACACCATATATTTT
.,.,TRBV5-4,TRBJ1-6,CASSLGQYTNSPLHF,TGTGCCAGCAGCTTGGGACAGTACACCAATTCACCCCTCCACTTT
TRBD1,once,TRBV7-9,TRBJ1-1,CASSQQGGNTEAFF,TGTGCCAGCAGCCAACAGGGGGGGAACACTGAAGCTTTCTTT
.,.,TRBV27,TRBJ2-5,CASSLSGAVETQYF,TGTGCCAGCAGTTTATCTGGGGCGGTGGAGACCCAGTACTTC
TRBD2,once,TRBV19,TRBJ2-1,CASTGLAGFNEQFF,TGTGCCAGTACGGGACTAGCGGGGTTCAATGAGCAGTTCTTC
.,.,TRBV29-1,TRBJ1-3,CSVWTFQSGNTIYF,TGCAGCGTTTGGACATTCCAGTCTGGAAACACCATATATTTT
TRBD2,.,TRBV27,TRBJ2-3,CASSLAGGRGDTQYF,TGTGCCAGCAGTTTAGCGGGGGGGCGTGGAGATACGCAGTATTTT
.,.,TRBV3-1/TRBV3-2,TRBJ2-1,CASSQATTGQYNEQFF,TGTGCCAGCAGCCAAGCGACCACAGGACAGTACAATGAGCAGTTCTTC
TRBD2,.,TRBV2,TRBJ2-5,CASTQASSGRRVQYF,TGTGCCAGCACCCAAGCCTCTAGCGGGAGGAGGGTCCAGTACTTC
.,.,TRBV9,TRBJ1-4,CASSGGVGEKLFF,TGTGCCAGCAGCGGGGGGGTCGGAGAAAAACTGTTTTTT
TRBD2,.,TRBV11-3,TRBJ2-3,CASSLILLAGSTDTQYF,TGTGCCAGCAGCTTAATTCTACTAGCGGGTAGCACAGATACGCAGTATTTT
TRBD2,.,TRBV11-3,TRBJ2-2,CASNPNPGLGVSTGELFF,TGTGCCAGCAACCCTAACCCGGGACTAGGCGTGAGCACCGGGGAGCTGTTTTTT
.,.,TRBV5-1,TRBJ1-5,CASSLTGQPQHF,TGCGCCAGCAGCTTGACGGGTCAGCCCCAGCATTTT
.,.,TRBV6-4,TRBJ1-1,CASSPTANTEAFF,TGTGCCAGCAGTCCGACAGCAAACACTGAAGCTTTCTTT
.,once,TRBV5-1,TRBJ2-1,CASSPGARAGTFDGEFF,TGCGCCAGCAGCCCCGGGGCGCGGGCGGGGACCTTCGATGGCGAGTTCTTC
TRBD2,.,TRBV7-2,TRBJ2-3,CASSSRGGASTDTQYF,TGTGCCAGCAGCTCCCGGGGGGGGGCGAGTACAGATACGCAGTATTTT
TRBD1,once,TRBV24-1,TRBJ1-5,CATSDFGQGQWGNQPQHF,TGTGCCACCAGTGATTTCGGACAGGGACAGTGGGGCAATCAGCCCCAGCATTTT
.,once,TRBV11-3,TRBJ1-2,CASSLDPIRETNYGYTF,TGTGCCAGCAGCTTAGATCCCATCCGGGAAACTAACTATGGCTACACCTTC
.,.,TRBV6-5,TRBJ1-1,CASSHRDFAEAFF,TGTGCCAGCAGTCACCGGGACTTCGCCGAAGCTTTCTTT
TRBD1,.,TRBV28,TRBJ2-5,CASSLGGTGGTQYF,TGTGCCAGCAGTTTGGGTGGGACAGGGGGGACCCAGTACTTC
.,.,TRBV5-4,TRBJ1-6,CASSFPGSPLHF,TGTGCCAGCAGCTTCCCGGGTTCACCCCTCCACTTT
TRBD1,few,TRBV11-3,TRBJ2-7,CASSSATGGEQYF,TGTGCCAGCAGCTCTGCCACAGGGGGCGAGCAGTACTTC